This T cell receptor beta chain was sequenced in a study of blood T cells in healthy people across ages. Study information: Per two T cells, about one barcoded beta molecule was captured through template switching.

Staff drew around 10 milliliters of peripheral blood from each donor. The authors ran a second PCR of about 7 to 11 cycles using a sample-barcoded 5' primer and a J-beta primer mix. TCRdb ran MiXCR on the 5' RACE reads and lists one entry per CDR3 protein. This table has 1.8 million or so distinct CDR3 sequences, about 39% appearing once. The CDR3 is 16 amino acids. V trimming: 6 bases; J trimming: 4 bases; junction bases outside the gene matches: 13. From germline, CDR1 is MGHRA and CDR2 YSYEKL. Sequences were obtained from blood. The chain combines TRBV4-1 with TRBJ1-2; 8 bases match TRBD1. This sequence originates from a human donor in good health. CDR3 sequence (DNA): TGCGCCAGCAGACCCAGAGGACAGGGAACAATCTATGGCTACACCTTC. Translating gives CASRPRGQGTIYGYTF.